These 27 T cell receptor beta chains originate from one sample sequenced in a study of cytotoxic CD8 clonotypes in ibrutinib-treated CLL. Sequencing was performed with immunoSEQ multiplex PCR; in TCRdb, only in-frame clones are kept and a portion is missing. The table records roughly 250,000 clones, less than 75% of them present only once. The input for sequencing was PBMCs, taken after 24 months of ibrutinib treatment. These receptors all stem from a human donor with chronic lymphocytic leukemia.

The chain uses TRBV11-1 and TRBJ2-1, with D unclear. Deletions cut 1 base from V and 4 bases from J, with 11 bases between. From germline, CDR1 is SGHAT and CDR2 FQDESV (reference sequence). This CDR3 is built from 15 residues. The CDR3 region is CASSLGSRLYNEQFF. Here the CDR3 DNA reads TGTGCCAGCAGCTTAGGATCTCGCCTGTACAATGAGCAGTTCTTC. The variable domain in full, completed from reference TRBV11-1 and TRBJ2-1, reads EAEVAQSPRYKITEKSQAVAFWCDPISGHATLYWYRQILGQGPELLVQFQDESVVDDSQLPKDRFSAERLKGVDSTLKIQPAELGDSAMYLCASSLGSRLYNEQFFGPGTRLTVL.

The chain has TRBV11-2 and TRBJ2-1, with D possibly being TRBD1 or TRBD2 (5 bases each). This CDR3 region has 13 residues. With 1 base removed from V and 8 bases from J, the gap between germline ends came to 9 bases. The germline CDR1 and CDR2 sequences are SGHAT and FQNNGV. CDR3 protein: CASSLGGDDEQFF. DNA for the CDR3: TGTGCCAGCAGCTTAGGAGGGGATGATGAGCAGTTCTTC.

In its sample, this clone was seen many times. V usage is TRBV6-6 and J usage is TRBJ2-3, with D possibly matching TRBD1 (6 bases). CDR1 is MNHNY, CDR2 SVGAGI, per germline (reference sequence). This CDR3 region has 16 residues. V dropped 2 bases and J dropped 9 bases, with 21 bases sitting between them. The CDR3 nucleotides read TGTGCCAGCAGTTACGCGCTAGGGGGACCCCTGAGGACGCAGTATTTT. Encoded protein: CASSYALGGPLRTQYF.

This clone occurred once. CDR3 loop: CASSTFEGGPAGYTF. CDR3 in DNA: TGTGCCAGCAGTACCTTTGAGGGGGGGCCGGCGGGCTACACCTTC. The V call is TRBV6-6, the J call TRBJ1-2; maybe TRBD1 (6 bases). Germline values: CDR1 MNHNY, CDR2 SVGAGI (reference sequence). Between the trimmed V and J ends, which lost 5 bases and 8 bases, there was a span of 21 bases. This CDR3 has 15 amino acids.

The chain uses TRBV6-6 and TRBJ2-7; unclear D gene. This CDR3 is built from 11 residues. V lost 2 bases and J 3 bases, leaving 2 bases between the germline ends. From germline, CDR1 is MNHNY and CDR2 SVGAGI (reference sequence). The CDR3 region has the DNA TGTGCCAGCAGTTACAACTACGAGCAGTACTTC. Translated: CASSYNYEQYF.

The rearrangement joins TRBV4-3 to TRBJ1-3, with 9 bases aligning to TRBD1. The CDR3 spans 12 residues. V gave up 0 bases and J gave up 15 bases; unmatched junction bases: 3. CDR1 is LGHNA, CDR2 YSLEER, per germline. CDR3 nucleotide sequence: TGCGCCAGCAGCCAAGATGGGGACAGGGCATATTTT. Encoded protein: CASSQDGDRAYF.

The rearrangement joins TRBV5-8 to TRBJ2-7; no clear D. Trimming left V 4 bases short and J 7 bases short, with 15 bases between. CDR1 and CDR2 from the germline V gene are SGHTS and YDEGEE. The CDR3 has 13 amino acids. The CDR3 nucleotides read TGTGCCAGCAGCAGGCGTTGGGCCCGGGAGCAGTACTTC. Protein sequence: CASSRRWAREQYF.

V usage is TRBV7-2 and J usage is TRBJ2-7, with unresolved D. CDR1 SGHTA and CDR2 FQGNSA come from the germline V gene. Trimming removed 3 bases from V and 4 bases from J, with 22 bases in between. The CDR3 covers 17 residues. CDR3: CASSFTPFLSDGYEQYF. Here the CDR3 DNA reads TGTGCCAGCAGCTTCACCCCGTTTTTATCGGATGGATACGAGCAGTACTTC. Full variable domain (remainder filled in from reference TRBV7-2 and TRBJ2-7): GAGVSQSPSNKVTEKGKDVELRCDPISGHTALYWYRQSLGQGLEFLIYFQGNSAPDKSGLPSDRFSAERTGGSVSTLTIQRTQQEDSAVYLCASSFTPFLSDGYEQYFGPGTRLTVT.

The rearrangement joins TRBV7-8 to TRBJ2-7, with 8 bases fitting TRBD2. The V gene's germline CDR1 is SGHVS and CDR2 FQNEAQ. The trim removed 5 bases at V and 5 bases at J, leaving 17 bases unmatched. CDR3 length: 17 residues. The CDR3 region has the DNA TGTGCCAGCAGCCCCCGGGTAGCGGGGAGCTTTTTGGACGAGCAGTACTTC. This codes for CASSPRVAGSFLDEQYF.

The genes are TRBV20-1 and TRBJ1-1, with D possibly being TRBD1 (6 bases). The CDR3 sequence is 11 residues long. Germline-derived CDR1 and CDR2 are DFQATT and SNEGSKA (reference sequence). Trimming took 5 bases from V and 7 from J, leaving 11 bases between them. CDR3 DNA: TGCAGTGCTGGGAGACAGGTTGAAGCTTTCTTT. Translation: CSAGRQVEAFF.

This chain connects TRBV4-1 to TRBJ2-2; D uncertain. CDR1 and CDR2 from the germline V gene are MGHRA and YSYEKL. V was trimmed by 0 bases and J by 7 bases, leaving 12 bases between them. The CDR3 runs 15 residues. The CDR3 DNA is TGCGCCAGCAGCCAAGATGTGGCTACCGGCGGGGAGCTGTTTTTT. Translated, it gives CASSQDVATGGELFF.

This clone was detected only a few times. V gene TRBV4-1 combines with J gene TRBJ2-3; D assignment may be TRBD1 or TRBD2 (5 bases each). Trimming removed 8 bases at V and 5 bases at J, with 20 bases between. The CDR3 runs to 15 residues. CDR1 is MGHRA, CDR2 YSYEKL, per germline. DNA for the CDR3: TGCGCCAGCGCCGGGGAGAGGGGAACGGGAGATACGCAGTATTTT. It encodes CASAGERGTGDTQYF.

The chain couples TRBV2 to TRBJ2-3; weak D call: TRBD2 (5 bases). Deletions cut 4 bases from V and 3 bases from J, with 17 bases between. Germline assignment: CDR1 SNHLY and CDR2 FYNNEI. The length of the CDR3 is 16 residues. In DNA form, the CDR3 reads TGTGCCAGCAGTGTTACCTTTAGCGTTGGAACAGATACGCAGTATTTT. It codes for CASSVTFSVGTDTQYF.

The chain links TRBV6-6 to TRBJ2-7; no reliable D call. V was clipped by 3 bases and J by 1 base, with 10 bases between them. The length of the CDR3 is 14 residues. Germline loops: CDR1 MNHNY, CDR2 SVGAGI (reference sequence). CDR3 nucleotide sequence: TGTGCCAGCAGTTATGGCGTCGGTTCCTACGAGCAGTACTTC. It yields the protein CASSYGVGSYEQYF.

In this sample, this clone turned up a few times. The chain couples TRBV5-4 to TRBJ2-1, with 9 bases fitting TRBD1. Looked up from germline, CDR1 is SGHNT and CDR2 is YYREEE (reference sequence). The CDR3 is made up of 13 amino acids. Unmatched junction bases numbered 8, after V lost 10 bases and J lost 6 bases. Here the CDR3 reads CAGRDRELNEQFF. The CDR3 DNA is TGTGCCGGGCGGGACAGGGAGCTCAATGAGCAGTTCTTC.

The rearrangement links TRBV29-1 to TRBJ2-1; tentatively, D is TRBD1 or TRBD2 (5 bases each). Looked up from germline, CDR1 is SQVTM and CDR2 is ANQGSEA. The CDR3 extends over 13 amino acids. Trimming left V 4 bases short and J 6 bases short, with 13 bases between. The CDR3 protein is CSVVSQGPNEQFF. The DNA for the CDR3 is TGCAGCGTTGTTAGTCAGGGACCCAATGAGCAGTTCTTC.

This clone has only a few counts. The chain links TRBV7-2 to TRBJ2-7, with a tentative D call TRBD2 (6 bases). V was pared by 1 base and J by 5 bases, with 15 bases between. The CDR3 has 15 residues. The germline gives CDR1 SGHTA, CDR2 FQGNSA. This CDR3 is CASSLDAGPWDEQYF. As DNA, the CDR3 is TGTGCCAGCAGCTTAGATGCGGGGCCTTGGGACGAGCAGTACTTC.

The chain recombines TRBV6-5 with TRBJ2-5; D possibly matches TRBD1 or TRBD2 (5 bases each). There are 13 residues in the CDR3. Germline assignment: CDR1 MNHEY and CDR2 SVGAGI. Trimming took off 9 bases at V and 5 bases at J, with 16 bases between the two ends. For the CDR3, the DNA is TGTGCCAGGGGCCACACCGGGACGGAGACCCAGTACTTC. It is translated as CARGHTGTETQYF.

The CDR3 sequence is CASSLHLQGYEQYF. The DNA of the CDR3 is TGTGCCAGCAGTCTCCACCTACAGGGATACGAGCAGTACTTC. This chain uses TRBV27 with TRBJ2-7, with a possible D match to TRBD1 (6 bases). The V and J ends lost 5 bases and 4 bases respectively, with 15 bases between them. The CDR3 is 14 residues long. Per germline, CDR1 MNHEY and CDR2 SMNVEV (reference sequence).

The chain links TRBV15 to TRBJ1-1, with D perhaps matching TRBD1 (5 bases). This CDR3 is built from 14 residues. V lost 1 base, J lost 6 bases, and 12 bases lay in between. Germline V gene sequence: CDR1 LNHNV, CDR2 YYDKDF (reference sequence). This CDR3 is CATSRVVWGPEAFF. CDR3 DNA: TGTGCCACCAGCAGAGTGGTATGGGGCCCTGAAGCTTTCTTT.

This chain joins TRBV5-1 and TRBJ1-4, with D tentatively TRBD1 (5 bases). The CDR3 has 16 amino acids. The germline V gene has CDR1 SGHRS and CDR2 YFSETQ. Trimming removed 4 bases from V and 8 bases from J, with 21 bases in between. The CDR3 here is CASSPVPGTEMEKLFF. The DNA for the CDR3 is TGCGCCAGCAGCCCCGTTCCGGGGACGGAAATGGAAAAACTGTTTTTT.

The chain carries TRBV7-9 and TRBJ2-1, with D possibly matching TRBD2 (6 bases). The V gene's germline CDR1 is SEHNR and CDR2 FQNEAQ (reference sequence). The V gene lost 3 bases and the J gene lost 1 base, with 10 bases spanning the gap. The CDR3 has 15 residues. The CDR3 sequence is CASSFAGTSYNEQFF. The CDR3 coding sequence is TGTGCCAGCAGCTTTGCGGGAACTTCCTACAATGAGCAGTTCTTC.

The CDR3 sequence is CASSLNGQKNIQYF. The CDR3 bases are TGTGCCAGCAGCTTAAACGGACAGAAAAACATTCAGTACTTC. The chain carries TRBV7-3 and TRBJ2-4; tentative D call: TRBD1 (6 bases). The CDR3 is 14 amino acids. Germline V gene sequence: CDR1 SGHTA, CDR2 FQGTGA. The V end lost 1 base, the J end lost 4 bases, and 8 bases lay between the germline ends.

The chain combines TRBV4-3 with TRBJ2-3, with TRBD2 identical over 7 bases. There are 15 residues in the CDR3. Germline V gene sequence: CDR1 LGHNA, CDR2 YSLEER. V shed 5 bases and J 6 bases; nucleotides not matched to a gene: 11. CDR3 sequence (DNA): TGCGCCAGCAGCTACCGGGGCCGGGGAGGGGATACGCAGTATTTT. This translates into CASSYRGRGGDTQYF.

The V and J genes are TRBV29-1 and TRBJ2-7, with 7 positions matching TRBD2. Trimming at V came to 5 bases and at J to 4 bases, leaving 11 bases not matched to a gene. Germline V gives CDR1 SQVTM, CDR2 ANQGSEA. The CDR3 has 14 amino acids. CDR3 in DNA: TGCAGCGTTTCCGGGACTAACCAAATATACGAGCAGTACTTC. Encoded protein: CSVSGTNQIYEQYF.

This clone was seen only a few times. The chain carries TRBV6-6 and TRBJ2-7; 8 bases are a match to TRBD1. The CDR3 length is 15 residues. J lost 2 bases, V lost 5 bases, and 8 bases had no gene match. Per germline, CDR1 MNHNY and CDR2 SVGAGI (reference sequence). The CDR3 DNA reads TGTGCCAGCAGTCCGAGGACAGGGCAAACCTACGAGCAGTACTTC. This sequence encodes CASSPRTGQTYEQYF.

In its sample, this clone was seen a few times. The chain recombines TRBV7-6 with TRBJ1-1; tentative D call: TRBD1 (5 bases). The CDR3 totals 14 residues. Germline CDR1 reads SGHVS; CDR2 reads FNYEAQ. The V end lost 0 bases, the J end lost 2 bases, and 7 bases lay between the germline ends. The CDR3 DNA sequence: TGTGCCAGCAGCTTAGCCGGGACTAACACTGAAGCTTTCTTT. Encoded protein: CASSLAGTNTEAFF.